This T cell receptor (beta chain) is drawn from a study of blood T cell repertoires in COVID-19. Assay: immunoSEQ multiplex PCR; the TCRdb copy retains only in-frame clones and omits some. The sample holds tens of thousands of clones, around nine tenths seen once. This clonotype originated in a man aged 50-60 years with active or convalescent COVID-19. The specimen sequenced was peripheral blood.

The CDR3 here is CASSSGQGYEQYF. DNA for the CDR3: TGTGCCAGCAGTTCGGGACAGGGCTACGAGCAGTACTTC. This chain joins TRBV12-3 or TRBV12-4 and TRBJ2-7; 9 nucleotides align to TRBD1. This CDR3 is 13 amino acids long. Losses at the gene ends were 4 bases for V and 3 bases for J; bases not matched to a gene: 1.